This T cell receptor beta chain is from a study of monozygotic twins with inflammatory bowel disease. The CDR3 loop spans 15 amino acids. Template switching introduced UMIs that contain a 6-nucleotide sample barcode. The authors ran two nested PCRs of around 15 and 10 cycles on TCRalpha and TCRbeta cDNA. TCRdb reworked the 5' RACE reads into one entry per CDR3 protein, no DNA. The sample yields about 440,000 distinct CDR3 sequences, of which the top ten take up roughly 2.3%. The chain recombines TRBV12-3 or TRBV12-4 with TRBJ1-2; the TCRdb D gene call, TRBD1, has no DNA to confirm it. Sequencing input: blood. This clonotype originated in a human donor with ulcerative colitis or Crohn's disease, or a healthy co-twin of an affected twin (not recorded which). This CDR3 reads CASSFVLTGPPGYTF.